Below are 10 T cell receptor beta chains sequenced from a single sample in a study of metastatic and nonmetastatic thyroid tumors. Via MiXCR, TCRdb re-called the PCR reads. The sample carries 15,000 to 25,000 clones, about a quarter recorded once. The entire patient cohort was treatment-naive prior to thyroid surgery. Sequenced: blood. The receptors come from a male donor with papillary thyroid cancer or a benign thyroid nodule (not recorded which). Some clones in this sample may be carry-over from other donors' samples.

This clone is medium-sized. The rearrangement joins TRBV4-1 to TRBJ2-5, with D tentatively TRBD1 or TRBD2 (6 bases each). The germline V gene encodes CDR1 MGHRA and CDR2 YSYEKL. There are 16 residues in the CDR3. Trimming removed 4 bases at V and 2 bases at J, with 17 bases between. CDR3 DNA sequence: TGCGCCAGCAGCCGACTGAGCGGAGGGGGGCAAGAGACCCAGTACTTC. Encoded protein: CASSRLSGGGQETQYF.

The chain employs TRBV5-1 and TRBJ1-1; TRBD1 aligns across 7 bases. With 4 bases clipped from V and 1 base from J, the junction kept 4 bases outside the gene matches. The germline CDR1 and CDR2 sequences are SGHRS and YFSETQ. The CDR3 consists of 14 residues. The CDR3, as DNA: TGCGCCAGCAGCACGGGACAGCCGAACACTGAAGCTTTCTTT. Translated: CASSTGQPNTEAFF.

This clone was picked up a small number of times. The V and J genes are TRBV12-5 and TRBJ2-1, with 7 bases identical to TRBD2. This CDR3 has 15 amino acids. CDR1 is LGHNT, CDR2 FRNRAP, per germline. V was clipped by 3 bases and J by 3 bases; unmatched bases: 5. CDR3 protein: CASGFSRDYYNEQFF. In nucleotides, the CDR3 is TGTGCTAGTGGTTTTAGCCGGGACTACTACAATGAGCAGTTCTTC.

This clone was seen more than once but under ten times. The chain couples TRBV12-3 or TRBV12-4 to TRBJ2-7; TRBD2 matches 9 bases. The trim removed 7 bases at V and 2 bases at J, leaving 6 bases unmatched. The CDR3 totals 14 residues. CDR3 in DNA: TGTGCCAGCAAACCTAGCGGGAATGCCTACGAGCAGTACTTC. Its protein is CASKPSGNAYEQYF.

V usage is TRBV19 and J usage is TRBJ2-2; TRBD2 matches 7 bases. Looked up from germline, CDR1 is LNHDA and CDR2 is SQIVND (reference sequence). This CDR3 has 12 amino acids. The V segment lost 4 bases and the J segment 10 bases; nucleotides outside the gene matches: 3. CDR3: CASSRAGAELFF. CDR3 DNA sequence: TGTGCCAGTAGTAGGGCGGGAGCGGAGCTGTTTTTT.

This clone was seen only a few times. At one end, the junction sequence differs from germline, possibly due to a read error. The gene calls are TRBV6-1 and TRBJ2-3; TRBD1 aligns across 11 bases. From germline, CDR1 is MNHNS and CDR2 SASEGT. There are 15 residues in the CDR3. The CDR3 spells CASTSGQGATDTRYF. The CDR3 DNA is TGTGCCAGCACCTCAGGACAGGGGGCAACAGATACGCGGTATTTT.

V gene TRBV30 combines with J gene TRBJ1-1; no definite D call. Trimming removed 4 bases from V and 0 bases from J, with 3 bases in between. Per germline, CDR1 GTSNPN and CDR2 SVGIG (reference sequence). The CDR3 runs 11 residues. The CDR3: CAWNLNTEAFF. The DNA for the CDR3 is TGTGCCTGGAACCTGAACACTGAAGCTTTCTTT.

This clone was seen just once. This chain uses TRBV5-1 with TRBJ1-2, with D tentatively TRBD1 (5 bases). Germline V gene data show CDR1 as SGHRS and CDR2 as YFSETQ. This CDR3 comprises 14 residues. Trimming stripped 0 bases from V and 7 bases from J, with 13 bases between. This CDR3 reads CASSLEEGEIGYTF. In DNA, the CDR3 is TGCGCCAGCAGCTTGGAGGAAGGGGAAATTGGCTACACCTTC. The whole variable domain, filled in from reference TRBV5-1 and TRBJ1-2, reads KAGVTQTPRYLIKTRGQQVTLSCSPISGHRSVSWYQQTPGQGLQFLFEYFSETQRNKGNFPGRFSGRQFSNSRSEMNVSTLELGDSALYLCASSLEEGEIGYTFGSGTRLTVV.

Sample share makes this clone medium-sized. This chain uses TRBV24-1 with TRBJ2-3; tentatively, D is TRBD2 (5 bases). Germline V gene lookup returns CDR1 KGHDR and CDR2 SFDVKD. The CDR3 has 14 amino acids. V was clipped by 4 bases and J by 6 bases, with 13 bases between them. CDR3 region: CATSDLNRGDTQYF. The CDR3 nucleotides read TGTGCCACCAGTGACCTGAACCGCGGGGATACGCAGTATTTT.

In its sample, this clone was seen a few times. The CDR3 coding sequence is TGTGCCAGCAGCCTTAGCGGGAGAGAAAATGAGCAGTTCTTC. Protein product: CASSLSGRENEQFF. V gene TRBV12-3 or TRBV12-4 combines with J gene TRBJ2-1; 9 positions match TRBD2. V dropped 6 bases and J dropped 7; count of bases not matched to a gene: 7. The CDR3 extends over 14 amino acids.